What follows describes a single T cell receptor beta chain. A few counts support this clonotype. What this receptor recognizes is not known. No base quality information exists; no much larger clone differs at one position. The data originate from a study of T-cell reconstitution after alpha-beta-depleted transplantation in children (TCRdb year 2016). As for the study more broadly: T-cell immune reconstitution after TCRalphabeta/CD19-depleted allogeneic hematopoietic cell transplantation in children was quantitatively tracked in the study by means of TCR repertoire profiling.

Receptors were amplified or captured by PCR. The data were produced on an Illumina HiSeq 2500. TCR library preparation used molecular barcoding, with unique molecular identifiers applied to normalize quantification of the TCRbeta repertoire. TCRdb reprocessing: public reads trimmed at Q25 with fastp, clones called with MiXCR, in-frame beta chains kept. Every CDR3 protein is listed once, alongside the most common genes and DNA of its rows. Across this sample there are about 610,000 distinct CDR3 sequences, with roughly a tenth seen only once. The biggest ten clones account for 4% to 5% of the sample. The TCR sequence derives from a human donor who donated a stem cell graft to a child with acute myeloid leukemia. The specimen comprised PBMCs from the stem cell graft donor, sampled from the stem cell graft.

The CDR3 reads CATSREGGSAWEQYF. The bases are TGTGCCACCAGCAGAGAGGGCGGGAGTGCATGGGAGCAGTACTTC. The chain employs TRBV15 and TRBJ2-7, and 7 junctional nucleotides match TRBD2. The CDR3 measures 15 amino acids from cysteine to phenylalanine. Only CDR3 DNA is held: 45 bases, read in frame from base 1. CDR1 LNHNV and CDR2 YYDKDF were looked up in the germline V gene (reference sequence). Unmatched junction bases come to 9, with V trimmed by 0 bases and J by 7 bases.